The text below deals with one T cell receptor beta chain. Antigen: not known. Naive CD8 isolation took CD45RO-negative cells positively selected for CCR7 and excluded terminally differentiated effector memory CD45RA+ cells. The method was immunoSEQ multiplex PCR; TCRdb's version includes in-frame clones alone and lacks a portion of them. The sample records around 1,900,000 clones, roughly 95% being singletons. These data are taken from a study of shared clonotypes between healthy human individuals. General study points: What naive subsets generally showed was a larger estimated richness than memory subsets showed. It was the non-shared clonotypes that had lower generation probabilities than clonotypes shared by all four donors.

Germline V gene data show CDR1 as LGHNA and CDR2 as YNFKEQ. The CDR3 contains 16 residues. Trimming stripped 0 bases from V and 0 bases from J, with 9 bases between. The sample comprised naive CD8+ T cells from PBMCs. The TCR originated in a man younger than 35 in good health. Some clones in this sample may be carry-over from other donors' samples. The rearrangement uses TRBV4-2 and TRBJ1-3; weak D call: TRBD1 (6 bases). In nucleotides, the CDR3 is TGTGCCAGCAGCCAAGATAGGACAGTCTCTGGAAACACCATATATTTT. This gives the protein CASSQDRTVSGNTIYF.